This T cell receptor (beta chain) was retrieved from a study of T cell repertoires in aging, cancer and after chemotherapy. General observations from the study: The repertoire data cannot show anything about immunological memory following chemotherapy.

CDR3 size: 11 residues. Looked up from germline, CDR1 is SGHTA and CDR2 is FQGNSA. Trimming stripped 5 bases from V and 3 bases from J, with 2 bases between. A mixed TRB-A/B primer pool amplified rearranged TRB by multiplex touch-down PCR. Using its own MiXCR run on the multiplex PCR reads, TCRdb lists one record per CDR3 protein. This sample carries some 1,700 distinct CDR3 sequences, roughly 22% of them seen once, and the ten largest clones take roughly three fifths. The template was genomic DNA from peripheral blood, not RNA. This clonotype occurred a few times. What it recognizes is unknown. The clonotype comes from a human donor with a blood cancer. The chain links TRBV7-2 to TRBJ2-1, with D unresolved. The specimen sequenced was blood. CDR3 region: CASSIYNEQFF. As DNA, the CDR3 is TGTGCCAGCAGCATCTACAATGAGCAGTTCTTC.